Below, 27 T cell receptor beta chains from the same sample are listed, as sequenced in a study of blood T cell repertoires in COVID-19. The repertoire was sequenced with immunoSEQ multiplex PCR; TCRdb's copy has only in-frame clones and lacks some. The sample yields 300,000 to 400,000 clones, 80% to 90% seen once. Sequencing input: PBMCs or T cells enriched from blood (not recorded which). These receptors were obtained from a young man who had recovered from COVID-19.

This clone has only a few counts. This chain links TRBV24-1 with TRBJ2-1; TRBD1 might be the D (8 bases). Between the trimmed V and J ends, which lost 4 bases and 7 bases, there was a span of 19 bases. This CDR3 spans 16 amino acids. Germline CDR1 reads KGHDR; CDR2 reads SFDVKD. The chain's CDR3 is CATSDASDRGGNEQFF. CDR3 DNA: TGTGCCACCAGTGACGCCTCCGACAGGGGAGGGAATGAGCAGTTCTTC.

This rearrangement joins TRBV10-3 to TRBJ2-2; D gene unclear. The CDR3 loop spans 16 amino acids. Germline V gives CDR1 ENHRY, CDR2 SYGVKD. V was clipped by 10 bases and J by 0 bases, with 18 bases between them. Written as DNA, the CDR3 is TGTGCCACCACCCTCCTTGAGCCTGCGAACACCGGGGAGCTGTTTTTT. It is translated as CATTLLEPANTGELFF.

J is TRBJ1-1 and V is TRBV7-9, with no clear D. V shed 5 bases and J shed 1 base, with 11 bases lying between them. Germline V gene sequence: CDR1 SEHNR, CDR2 FQNEAQ (reference sequence). CDR3 length: 14 amino acids. The chain's CDR3 is CASSKNSQNTEAFF. Here the CDR3 DNA reads TGTGCCAGCAGCAAAAACAGCCAGAACACTGAAGCTTTCTTT.

The rearrangement joins TRBV5-1 to TRBJ2-5; 7 bases fit TRBD2. The CDR3 is 14 amino acids. Germline V gives CDR1 SGHRS, CDR2 YFSETQ. V lost 0 bases, J lost 5 bases, and 4 bases stayed unmatched. CDR3 loop: CASSLERGDETQYF. The DNA of the CDR3 is TGCGCCAGCAGCTTGGAACGGGGGGACGAGACCCAGTACTTC.

This chain connects TRBV29-1 to TRBJ2-5; 8 bases match TRBD1. CDR1 is SQVTM and CDR2 is ANQGSEA in the germline V gene. This CDR3 is 12 amino acids long. The V segment lost 8 bases and the J segment 7 bases; nucleotides outside the gene matches: 9. CDR3 DNA: TGCAGCCATGGACAGGGTAGTGCGACCCAGTACTTC. Translated, it gives CSHGQGSATQYF.

The chain has TRBV28 and TRBJ1-1; 9 bases map to TRBD1. Germline loops: CDR1 MDHEN, CDR2 SYDVKM. CDR3 size: 14 residues. Trimming cost V 7 bases and J 7 bases; bases outside gene matches: 10. CDR3 in DNA: TGTGCCAGCACAGTACGGGGACAGGGTGGTGAAGCTTTCTTT. As protein: CASTVRGQGGEAFF.

The chain has TRBV6-5 and TRBJ1-4; 9 bases map to TRBD1. V shed 6 bases and J 9 bases; nucleotides not matched to a gene: 8. The CDR3 is 14 residues long. The germline V gene has CDR1 MNHEY and CDR2 SVGAGI. The CDR3 here is CASSHRDRDKKLFF. CDR3 DNA: TGTGCCAGCAGCCACCGGGACAGGGATAAAAAACTGTTTTTT.

This chain links TRBV14 with TRBJ2-5, with D tentatively TRBD1 (6 bases). V was cut by 0 bases and J by 3 bases, with 14 bases left in between. Germline CDR1 SGHDN, CDR2 FVKESK. This CDR3 region has 16 residues. The CDR3 coding sequence is TGTGCCAGCAGCCAAGATATCACGGACAGCAAAGAGACCCAGTACTTC. Amino acids: CASSQDITDSKETQYF.

The J gene is TRBJ2-7, the V gene TRBV5-5; 9 bases match TRBD1. The CDR3 is 16 amino acids. Germline CDR1 reads SGHKS; CDR2 reads YYEKEE (reference sequence). Losses at the gene ends were 4 bases for V and 5 bases for J; bases not matched to a gene: 13. The CDR3 coding sequence is TGTGCCAGCAGCAGACATTCGGGACAGGGCAGGAACGAGCAGTACTTC. Translated: CASSRHSGQGRNEQYF.

The V and J genes are TRBV5-1 and TRBJ2-5; 10 positions agree with TRBD1. The CDR3 contains 16 residues. Unmatched junction bases numbered 11, after V lost 4 bases and J lost 5 bases. CDR1 is SGHRS and CDR2 is YFSETQ in the germline V gene. CDR3 nucleotide sequence: TGCGCCAGCAGCAGCTACCCGGGACAGGGGTTTGAGACCCAGTACTTC. Translating gives CASSSYPGQGFETQYF.

V gene TRBV6-5 combines with J gene TRBJ1-1; 7 nucleotides line up with TRBD1. The CDR3 extends over 15 amino acids. Germline CDR1 reads MNHEY; CDR2 reads SVGAGI. J gave up 6 bases and V 2 bases, and 9 bases lay outside the gene matches. CDR3 sequence: CASSYVQGQGAEAFF. The CDR3 DNA reads as TGTGCCAGCAGTTACGTTCAGGGGCAGGGGGCTGAAGCTTTCTTT.

The chain links TRBV6-5 to TRBJ1-1; D may be TRBD1 (6 bases). V lost 6 bases and J 3 bases, leaving 17 bases between the germline ends. Germline V lookup: CDR1 MNHEY, CDR2 SVGAGI. This CDR3 has 15 amino acids. The CDR3 coding sequence is TGTGCCAGCAGCTACGAACCAACAGGGTACACTGAAGCTTTCTTT. This codes for CASSYEPTGYTEAFF.

V gene TRBV14 combines with J gene TRBJ1-6, with 10 bases matching TRBD1. CDR1 SGHDN and CDR2 FVKESK come from the germline V gene. The CDR3 runs 17 residues. V lost 0 bases, J lost 9 bases, and 8 bases stayed unmatched. The CDR3 bases are TGTGCCAGCAGCCAAGATTGGGACAGGGGAGGTAGTTCACCCCTCCACTTT. Protein product: CASSQDWDRGGSSPLHF.

Only a few counts were recorded for this clone. The chain has TRBV18 and TRBJ2-7, with a weak D call TRBD1 (6 bases). Germline V gene sequence: CDR1 KGHSH, CDR2 LQKENI. CDR3 length: 15 amino acids. The V end lost 2 bases, the J end lost 6 bases, and 17 bases lay between the germline ends. This chain's CDR3 is CASSPLAGVLGEQYF. The CDR3 nucleotides read TGTGCCAGCTCACCATTGGCAGGGGTTTTAGGCGAGCAGTACTTC.

CDR3 sequence (DNA): TGTGCCAGCAGCCCTGGTGGGCCCCTAGCGGGGAGGATGAATGAGCAGTTCTTC. It specifies CASSPGGPLAGRMNEQFF. The gene calls are TRBV5-4 and TRBJ2-1; TRBD2 matches 9 bases. Germline CDR1 reads SGHNT; CDR2 reads YYREEE (reference sequence). The CDR3 extends over 18 amino acids. The V gene end was trimmed by 4 bases and the J gene end by 7 bases; junction bases not matched to a gene: 18.

The V call is TRBV27, the J call TRBJ2-5, with D uncertain. The V gene lost 2 bases and the J gene lost 4 bases, with 11 bases spanning the gap. Looked up from germline, CDR1 is MNHEY and CDR2 is SMNVEV (reference sequence). The length of the CDR3 is 14 residues. CDR3 sequence reads: CASSLDWFGETQYF. The DNA for the CDR3 is TGTGCCAGCAGTTTAGATTGGTTCGGAGAGACCCAGTACTTC.

The chain couples TRBV28 to TRBJ2-7; D is undetermined. CDR1 is MDHEN, CDR2 SYDVKM, per germline. The CDR3 spans 12 residues. Trimming removed 7 bases at V and 3 bases at J, with 10 bases between. The CDR3, as DNA: TGTGCCAGCATCTCCCTAAACTACGAGCAGTACTTC. It translates to CASISLNYEQYF.

The chain joins TRBV5-3 to TRBJ1-3, with D possibly TRBD1 on 5 matching bases. TRBV5-3 is reported as an ORF; its role is uncertain. The ends were cut back, 2 bases at V and 3 bases at J, with 12 bases in the middle. The CDR3 spans 15 residues. CDR3 nucleotides: TGTGCCAGAAGCTTCTCAGGGTTCCTTGGAAACACCATATATTTT. Translation gives CARSFSGFLGNTIYF.

This chain links TRBV5-1 with TRBJ2-5; 7 bases are shared with TRBD2. From germline, CDR1 is SGHRS and CDR2 YFSETQ. The V gene end was trimmed by 2 bases and the J gene end by 5 bases; junction bases not matched to a gene: 9. This CDR3 has 15 amino acids. The DNA of the CDR3 is TGCGCCAGCAGCTTTACCCTCAGCGGGGTTGAGACCCAGTACTTC. This translates into CASSFTLSGVETQYF.

This sequence joins TRBV28 and TRBJ1-2, with TRBD1 identical over 8 bases. V gave up 5 bases and J gave up 4 bases; unmatched junction bases: 12. The germline CDR1 and CDR2 sequences are MDHEN and SYDVKM. This CDR3 has 16 amino acids. The CDR3 DNA reads as TGTGCCAGCAGTGCTTACCCAGGGGGCGCGGGCTATGGCTACACCTTC. This sequence encodes CASSAYPGGAGYGYTF.

The chain recombines TRBV13 with TRBJ2-5; the match to TRBD2 covers 7 bases. Unmatched junction bases numbered 12, after V lost 5 bases and J lost 3 bases. CDR1 and CDR2 from the germline V gene are PRHDT and FYEKMQ (reference sequence). There are 16 residues in the CDR3. The CDR3 bases are TGTGCCAGCAGCCCGCGACCGGGACTAAAGAAAGAGACCCAGTACTTC. Protein sequence: CASSPRPGLKKETQYF. Looking up the rest from reference TRBV13 and TRBJ2-5 gives the full variable domain: AAGVIQSPRHLIKEKRETATLKCYPIPRHDTVYWYQQGPGQDPQFLISFYEKMQSDKGSIPDRFSAQQFSDYHSELNMSSLELGDSALYFCASSPRPGLKKETQYFGPGTRLLVL.

The rearrangement uses TRBV19 and TRBJ2-1, with TRBD1 as a possible D gene (6 bases). The CDR3 is 15 amino acids. CDR1 and CDR2 (germline): LNHDA, SQIVND (reference sequence). The V end was cut by 3 bases, the J end by 7 bases, with 16 bases between. This CDR3 is CASSINRVSGNEQFF. The CDR3 bases are TGTGCCAGTAGTATCAACAGGGTTTCCGGTAATGAGCAGTTCTTC.

V gene TRBV10-3 combines with J gene TRBJ1-1, with a weak D call TRBD1 (5 bases). Looked up from germline, CDR1 is ENHRY and CDR2 is SYGVKD. V lost 6 bases and J lost 4, with 6 bases in between. The CDR3 runs 11 residues. CDR3 nucleotides: TGTGCCATCAGCAGGGCCACTGAAGCTTTCTTT. Translation: CAISRATEAFF.

The chain employs TRBV5-4 and TRBJ1-4; TRBD1 aligns across 7 bases. Germline assignment: CDR1 SGHNT and CDR2 YYREEE (reference sequence). This CDR3 contains 13 residues. V trimming: 3 bases; J trimming: 6 bases; junction bases outside the gene matches: 2. CDR3 in DNA: TGTGCCAGCAGCTCAACAGGGGATGAAAAACTGTTTTTT. This translates into CASSSTGDEKLFF.

The J gene is TRBJ2-3, the V gene TRBV7-8; weak D call: TRBD1 (6 bases). The CDR3 has 12 amino acids. Germline V gene data show CDR1 as SGHVS and CDR2 as FQNEAQ. The germline V and J ends were trimmed by 6 bases and 5 bases, with 9 bases remaining between them. CDR3 nucleotide sequence: TGTGCCAGCAGTCCACAGGGAGATACGCAGTATTTT. This sequence encodes CASSPQGDTQYF.

The chain has TRBV11-2 and TRBJ2-7; TRBD1 aligns across 8 bases. In germline, CDR1 is SGHAT, CDR2 FQNNGV. The CDR3 sequence is 15 residues long. J was trimmed by 0 bases and V by 4 bases; bases with no gene match: 5. The CDR3 DNA sequence: TGTGCCAGCAGCTCTCGGGGGACAGGCTCCTACGAGCAGTACTTC. This encodes CASSSRGTGSYEQYF.

The CDR3 protein is CASSAGRDTEAFF. Here the CDR3 DNA reads TGTGCCAGCAGCGCCGGCAGGGACACTGAAGCTTTCTTT. The gene calls are TRBV11-3 and TRBJ1-1, with D possibly being TRBD1 (5 bases). V lost 5 bases and J lost 3, with 10 bases in between. The germline gives CDR1 SGHNT, CDR2 YENEEA. This CDR3 is built from 13 residues.